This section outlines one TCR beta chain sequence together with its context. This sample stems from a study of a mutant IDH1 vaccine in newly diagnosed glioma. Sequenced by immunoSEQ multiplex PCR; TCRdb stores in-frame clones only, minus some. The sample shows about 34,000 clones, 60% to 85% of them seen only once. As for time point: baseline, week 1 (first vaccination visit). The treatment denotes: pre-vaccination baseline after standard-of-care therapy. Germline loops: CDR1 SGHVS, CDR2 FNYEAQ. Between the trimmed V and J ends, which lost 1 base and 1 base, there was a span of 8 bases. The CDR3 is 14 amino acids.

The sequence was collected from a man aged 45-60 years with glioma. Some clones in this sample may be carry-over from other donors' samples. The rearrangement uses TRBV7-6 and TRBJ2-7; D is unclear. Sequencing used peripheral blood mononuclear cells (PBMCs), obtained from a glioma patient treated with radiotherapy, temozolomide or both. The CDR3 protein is CASSLESTSYEQYF. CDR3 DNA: TGTGCCAGCAGCTTAGAGTCGACATCCTACGAGCAGTACTTC.